These 2 T cell receptor beta chains share one sample of origin, sequenced in a study of OX40 agonist ivuxolimab in advanced cancers. Produced via immunoSEQ multiplex PCR; TCRdb's table is partial and in-frame only. This table has 65,000 to 70,000 clones, about nine tenths appearing once. This specimen was CD4+ or CD8+ T cells sorted from blood, taken in a trial of the OX40 agonist ivuxolimab. The origin of the receptors is an adult with an advanced solid tumor such as melanoma, head and neck, liver or kidney cancer.

The J gene is TRBJ1-4, the V gene TRBV27, with D perhaps matching TRBD1 (6 bases). Germline assignment: CDR1 MNHEY and CDR2 SMNVEV (reference sequence). This CDR3 has 14 amino acids. The germline V and J ends were trimmed by 6 bases and 7 bases, with 15 bases remaining between them. The CDR3 DNA follows: TGTGCCAGCAGACCACAGGGAGGAGGTGAAAAACTGTTTTTT. It specifies CASRPQGGGEKLFF.

The chain uses TRBV10-3 and TRBJ2-5; 7 nucleotides align to TRBD1. J was trimmed by 5 bases and V by 5 bases; bases with no gene match: 5. The germline CDR1 and CDR2 sequences are ENHRY and SYGVKD. The CDR3 is made up of 13 amino acids. CDR3 residues: CAISYRGGETQYF. For the CDR3, the DNA is TGTGCCATCAGTTACAGGGGTGGGGAGACCCAGTACTTC.